Reported below is one T cell receptor beta chain. The antigen is unknown. These data are taken from a study of cytotoxic CD8 clonotypes in ibrutinib-treated CLL. Study background: When averaged across all of the samples, the counts came to a few hundred thousand productive templates and 94,082 productive rearrangements. Study results and caveats: Under treatment, the uncommon public clonotypes either contracted or remained stable.

The CDR3 contains 9 residues. Per the germline V gene, CDR1 is LNHNV and CDR2 is YYDKDF (reference sequence). Trimming at V came to 11 bases and at J to 10 bases, leaving 1 base not matched to a gene. TCRdb's copy holds only in-frame clones and misses some; the assay was immunoSEQ multiplex PCR. The sample includes 130,000 to 150,000 clones, about four fifths of them seen just once. The sequenced sample was PBMCs, obtained after 12 months of ibrutinib treatment. This clonotype was sampled from a human donor with chronic lymphocytic leukemia. The genes are TRBV15 and TRBJ2-4, with 8 bases identical to TRBD2. The CDR3 coding sequence is TGTGCCCCGGGGGGGATTCAGTACTTC. Its protein is CAPGGIQYF.